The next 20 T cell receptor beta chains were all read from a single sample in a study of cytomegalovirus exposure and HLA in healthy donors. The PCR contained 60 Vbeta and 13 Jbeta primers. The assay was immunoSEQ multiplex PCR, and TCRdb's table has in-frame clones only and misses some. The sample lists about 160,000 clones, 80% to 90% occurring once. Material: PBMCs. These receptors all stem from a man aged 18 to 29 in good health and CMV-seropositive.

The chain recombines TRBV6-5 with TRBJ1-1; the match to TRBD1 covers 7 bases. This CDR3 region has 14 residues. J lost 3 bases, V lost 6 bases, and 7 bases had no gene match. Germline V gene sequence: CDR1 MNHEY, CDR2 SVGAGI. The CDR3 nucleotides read TGTGCCAGCAGGACAGGGACTGGAGACACTGAAGCTTTCTTT. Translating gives CASRTGTGDTEAFF.

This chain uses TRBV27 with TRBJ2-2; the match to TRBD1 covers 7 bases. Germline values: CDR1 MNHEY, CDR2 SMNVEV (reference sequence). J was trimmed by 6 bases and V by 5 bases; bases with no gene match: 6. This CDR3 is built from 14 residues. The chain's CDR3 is CASSPQGRAGELFF. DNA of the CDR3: TGTGCCAGCAGTCCACAGGGGCGAGCCGGGGAGCTGTTTTTT.

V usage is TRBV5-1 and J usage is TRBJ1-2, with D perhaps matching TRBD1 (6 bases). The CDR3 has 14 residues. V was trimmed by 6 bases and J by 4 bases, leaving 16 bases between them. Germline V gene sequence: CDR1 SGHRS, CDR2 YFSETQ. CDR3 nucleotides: TGCGCCAGCAAACCGGAAGGGACATCCTATGGCTACACCTTC. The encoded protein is CASKPEGTSYGYTF. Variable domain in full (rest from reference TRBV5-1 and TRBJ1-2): KAGVTQTPRYLIKTRGQQVTLSCSPISGHRSVSWYQQTPGQGLQFLFEYFSETQRNKGNFPGRFSGRQFSNSRSEMNVSTLELGDSALYLCASKPEGTSYGYTFGSGTRLTVV.

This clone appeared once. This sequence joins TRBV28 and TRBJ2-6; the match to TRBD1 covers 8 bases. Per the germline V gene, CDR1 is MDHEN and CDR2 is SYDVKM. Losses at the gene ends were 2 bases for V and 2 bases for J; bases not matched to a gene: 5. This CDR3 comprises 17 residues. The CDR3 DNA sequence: TGTGCCAGCAGTTTACTCCAGGGGGCTGCTGGGGCCAACGTCCTGACTTTC. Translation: CASSLLQGAAGANVLTF.

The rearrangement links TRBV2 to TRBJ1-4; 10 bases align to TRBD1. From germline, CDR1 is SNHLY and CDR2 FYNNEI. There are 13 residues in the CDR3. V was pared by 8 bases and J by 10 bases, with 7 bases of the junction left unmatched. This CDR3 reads CASAGTGEPKLFF. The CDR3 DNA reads TGTGCCAGCGCCGGGACAGGGGAACCAAAACTGTTTTTT.

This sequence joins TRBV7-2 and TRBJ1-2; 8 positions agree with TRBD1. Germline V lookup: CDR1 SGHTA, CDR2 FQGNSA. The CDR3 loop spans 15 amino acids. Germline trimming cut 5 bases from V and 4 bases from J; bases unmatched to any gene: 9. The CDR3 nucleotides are TGTGCCAGCAGCAGAACCGGGACAGGCCTCTATGGCTACACCTTC. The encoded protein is CASSRTGTGLYGYTF. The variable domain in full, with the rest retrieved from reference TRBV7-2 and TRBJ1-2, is GAGVSQSPSNKVTEKGKDVELRCDPISGHTALYWYRQSLGQGLEFLIYFQGNSAPDKSGLPSDRFSAERTGGSVSTLTIQRTQQEDSAVYLCASSRTGTGLYGYTFGSGTRLTVV.

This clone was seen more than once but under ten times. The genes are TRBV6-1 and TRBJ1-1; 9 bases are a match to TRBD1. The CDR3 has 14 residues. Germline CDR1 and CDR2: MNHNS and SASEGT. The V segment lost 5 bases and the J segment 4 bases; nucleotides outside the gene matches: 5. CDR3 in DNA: TGTGCCAGCAGTCAGCCGGACAGGGGCACTGAAGCTTTCTTT. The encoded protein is CASSQPDRGTEAFF.

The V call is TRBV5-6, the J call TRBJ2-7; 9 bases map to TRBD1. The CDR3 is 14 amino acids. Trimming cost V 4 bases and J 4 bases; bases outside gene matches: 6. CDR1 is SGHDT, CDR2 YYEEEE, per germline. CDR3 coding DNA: TGTGCCAGCAGCCGGGGACAGGGCCGATACGAGCAGTACTTC. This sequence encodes CASSRGQGRYEQYF.

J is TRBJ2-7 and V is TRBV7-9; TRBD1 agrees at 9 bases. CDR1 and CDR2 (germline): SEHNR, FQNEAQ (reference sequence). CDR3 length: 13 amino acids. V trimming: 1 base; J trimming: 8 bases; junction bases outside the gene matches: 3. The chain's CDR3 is CASSLVGTGKQYF. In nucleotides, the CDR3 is TGTGCCAGCAGCTTAGTAGGGACAGGGAAGCAGTACTTC. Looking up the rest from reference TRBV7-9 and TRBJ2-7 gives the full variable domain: DTGVSQNPRHKITKRGQNVTFRCDPISEHNRLYWYRQTLGQGPEFLTYFQNEAQLEKSRLLSDRFSAERPKGSFSTLEIQRTEQGDSAMYLCASSLVGTGKQYFGPGTRLTVT.

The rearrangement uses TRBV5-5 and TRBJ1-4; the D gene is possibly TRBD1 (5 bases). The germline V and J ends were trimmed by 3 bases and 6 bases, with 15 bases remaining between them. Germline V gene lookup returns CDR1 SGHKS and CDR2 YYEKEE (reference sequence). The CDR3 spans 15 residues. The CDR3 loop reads CASSWGGVLYEKLFF. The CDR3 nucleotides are TGTGCCAGCAGCTGGGGAGGGGTCTTGTATGAAAAACTGTTTTTT.

In nucleotides, the CDR3 is TGTGCCATCAGTGATCCGGGACTAGCGGGGTCCTTGAGCTCCTACAATGAGCAGTTCTTC. This sequence encodes CAISDPGLAGSLSSYNEQFF. The rearrangement uses TRBV10-3 and TRBJ2-1; 13 bases are a match to TRBD2. Germline V CDR1 and CDR2: ENHRY, SYGVKD. The CDR3 loop spans 20 amino acids. V dropped 3 bases and J dropped 0; count of bases not matched to a gene: 11.

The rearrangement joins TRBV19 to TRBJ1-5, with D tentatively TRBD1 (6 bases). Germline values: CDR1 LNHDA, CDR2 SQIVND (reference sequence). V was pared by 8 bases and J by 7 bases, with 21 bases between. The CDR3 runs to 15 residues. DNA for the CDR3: TGTGCCAGTTCTTGGCGGGGGCGGGATGGGCAGCCCCAGCATTTT. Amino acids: CASSWRGRDGQPQHF.

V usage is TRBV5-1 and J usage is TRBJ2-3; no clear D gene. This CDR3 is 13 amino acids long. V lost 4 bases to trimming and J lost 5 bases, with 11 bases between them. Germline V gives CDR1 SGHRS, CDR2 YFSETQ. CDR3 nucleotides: TGCGCCAGCAGCCAAGATTCGGTAGATACGCAGTATTTT. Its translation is CASSQDSVDTQYF.

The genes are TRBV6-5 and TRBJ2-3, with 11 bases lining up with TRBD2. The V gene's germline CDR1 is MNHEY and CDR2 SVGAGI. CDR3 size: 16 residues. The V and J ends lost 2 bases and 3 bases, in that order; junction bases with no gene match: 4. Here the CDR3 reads CASSYTASGGTDTQYF. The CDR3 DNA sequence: TGTGCCAGCAGTTACACGGCTAGCGGGGGGACAGATACGCAGTATTTT.

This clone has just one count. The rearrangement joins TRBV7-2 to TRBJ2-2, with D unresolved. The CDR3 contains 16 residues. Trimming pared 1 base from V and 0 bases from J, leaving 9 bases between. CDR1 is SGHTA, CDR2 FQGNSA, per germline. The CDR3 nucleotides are TGTGCCAGCAGCTTAGTTCTCCTTTCGAACACCGGGGAGCTGTTTTTT. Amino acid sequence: CASSLVLLSNTGELFF.

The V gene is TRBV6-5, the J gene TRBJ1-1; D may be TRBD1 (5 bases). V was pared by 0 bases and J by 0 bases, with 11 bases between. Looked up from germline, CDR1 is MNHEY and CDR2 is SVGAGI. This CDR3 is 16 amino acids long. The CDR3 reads CASSYSTGGLNTEAFF. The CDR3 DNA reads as TGTGCCAGCAGTTACTCCACCGGGGGGTTGAACACTGAAGCTTTCTTT.

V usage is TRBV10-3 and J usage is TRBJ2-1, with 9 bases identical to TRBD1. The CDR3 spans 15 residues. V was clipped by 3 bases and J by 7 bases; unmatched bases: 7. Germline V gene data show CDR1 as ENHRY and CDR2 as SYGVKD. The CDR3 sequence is CAISDSGTGTNEQFF. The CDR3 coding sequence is TGTGCCATCAGTGACTCCGGGACAGGGACGAATGAGCAGTTCTTC.

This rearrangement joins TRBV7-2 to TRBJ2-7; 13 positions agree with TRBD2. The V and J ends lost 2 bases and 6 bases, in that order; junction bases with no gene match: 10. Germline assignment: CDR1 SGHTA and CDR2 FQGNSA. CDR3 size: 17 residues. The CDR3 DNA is TGTGCCAGCAGCTTATCTGCGACTAGCGGGGGGAGGTCCGAGCAGTACTTC. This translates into CASSLSATSGGRSEQYF.

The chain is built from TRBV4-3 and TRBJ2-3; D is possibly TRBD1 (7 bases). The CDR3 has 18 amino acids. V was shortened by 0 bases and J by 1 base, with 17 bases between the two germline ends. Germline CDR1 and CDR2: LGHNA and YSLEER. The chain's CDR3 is CASSQDIQGEVGTDTQYF. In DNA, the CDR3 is TGCGCCAGCAGCCAAGATATTCAGGGGGAGGTTGGCACAGATACGCAGTATTTT.

The CDR3 region is CASSVIGTGNTEAFF. The DNA of the CDR3 is TGTGCCAGCAGCGTTATAGGGACAGGGAACACTGAAGCTTTCTTT. This rearrangement joins TRBV9 to TRBJ1-1, with TRBD1 matching over 8 bases. Trimming cost V 2 bases and J 1 base; bases outside gene matches: 4. This CDR3 is built from 15 residues. CDR1 and CDR2 from the germline V gene are SGDLS and YYNGEE.